This TCR beta chain derives from a study of OX40 agonist ivuxolimab in advanced cancers. Study details: As their treatment, patients were administered ivuxolimab, an agonistic anti-OX40 (CD134) antibody. Ivuxolimab was administered intravenously to patients at 0.01 to 10 mg/kg every 2 weeks. Aged roughly 23 to 80 with a mean of around 60 years, they were approximately 80% male. Patients enrolled in dose escalation were diagnosed with hepatocellular carcinoma, melanoma, renal cell or head and neck cancer.

Clones were sequenced by immunoSEQ multiplex PCR, and TCRdb holds only the in-frame ones, with some missing. The sample records about 48,000 clones, less than 85% being singletons. CDR3 length: 14 amino acids. Between the trimmed V and J ends, which lost 2 bases and 0 bases, there was a span of 5 bases. Germline V gene lookup returns CDR1 LNHDA and CDR2 SQIVND (reference sequence). The origin of this receptor is an adult with an advanced solid tumor such as melanoma, head and neck, liver or kidney cancer. This rearrangement joins TRBV19 to TRBJ1-3; D remains unclear. This specimen consisted of CD4+ or CD8+ T cells sorted from blood, obtained in a trial of the OX40 agonist ivuxolimab. The chain's CDR3 is CASSISHSGNTIYF. Written as DNA, the CDR3 is TGTGCCAGTAGTATAAGTCACTCTGGAAACACCATATATTTT.